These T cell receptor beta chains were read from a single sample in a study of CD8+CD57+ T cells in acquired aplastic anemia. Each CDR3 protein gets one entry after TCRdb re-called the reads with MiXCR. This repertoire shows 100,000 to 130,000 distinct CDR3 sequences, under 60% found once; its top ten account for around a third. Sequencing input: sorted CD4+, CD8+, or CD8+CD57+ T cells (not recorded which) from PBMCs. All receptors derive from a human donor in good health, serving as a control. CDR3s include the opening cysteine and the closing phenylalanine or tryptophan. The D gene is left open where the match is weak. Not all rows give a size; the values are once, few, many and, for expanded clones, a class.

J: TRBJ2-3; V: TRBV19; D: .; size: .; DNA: TGTGCCAGTAGTATGGGGCTAGTAAGCACAGATACGCAGTATTTT; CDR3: CASSMGLVSTDTQYF
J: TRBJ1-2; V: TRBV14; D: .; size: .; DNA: TGTGCCAGCAGCCAATTGGGGGCGCAGGGACGGGATCATGGCTACACCTTC; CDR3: CASSQLGAQGRDHGYTF
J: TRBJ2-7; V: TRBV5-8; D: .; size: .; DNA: TGTGCCAGCAGTCGGGGGTGGCCTAGCTCCTACGAGCAGTACTTC; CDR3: CASSRGWPSSYEQYF
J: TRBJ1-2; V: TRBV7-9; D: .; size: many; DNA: TGTGCCAGCACCCCAAGTAGACAGGCTAACTATGGCTACACCTTC; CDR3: CASTPSRQANYGYTF
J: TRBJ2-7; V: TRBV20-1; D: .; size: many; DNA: TGCAGTGCTAGAGTTGGGGGGGCCAGCTCCTACGAGCAGTACTTC; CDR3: CSARVGGASSYEQYF
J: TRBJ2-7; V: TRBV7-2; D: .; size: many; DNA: TGTGCCAGCAGCTTAACGGGGCTGGGTTCCTACGAGCAGTACTTC; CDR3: CASSLTGLGSYEQYF
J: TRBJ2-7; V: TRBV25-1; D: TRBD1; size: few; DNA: TGTGCCAGCAGTTCCCGGACAGGACCCTACGGGCAGTACTTC; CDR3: CASSSRTGPYGQYF
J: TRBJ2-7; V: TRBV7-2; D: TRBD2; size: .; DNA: TGTGTCAGCAGCTTAGGTGGGGAGGGCCTAAACGAGCAGTACTTC; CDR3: CVSSLGGEGLNEQYF
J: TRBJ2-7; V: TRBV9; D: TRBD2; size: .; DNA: TGTGCCAGCAGCTCTCGGGGGGGCCCCTACGAGCAGTACTTC; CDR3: CASSSRGGPYEQYF
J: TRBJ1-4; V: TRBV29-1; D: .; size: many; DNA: TGCAGCGTTGAAGATCCTGATGAAAAACTGTTTTTT; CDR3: CSVEDPDEKLFF
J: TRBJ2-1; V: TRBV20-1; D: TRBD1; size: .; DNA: TGCAGTGCTAGCGTCTTTGGGACAGGGTACAATGAGCAGTTCTTC; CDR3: CSASVFGTGYNEQFF
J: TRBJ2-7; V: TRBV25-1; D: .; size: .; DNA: TGTGCCAGCAGCCAACAGGCCGGCGGGAACACCGGGGAGCTGTACTTC; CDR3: CASSQQAGGNTGELYF
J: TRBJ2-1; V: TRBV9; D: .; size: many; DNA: TGTGCCAGCAGCGTGGGTACTTCCAATGAGCAGTTCTTC; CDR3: CASSVGTSNEQFF
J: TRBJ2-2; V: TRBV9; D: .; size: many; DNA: TGTGCCAGCAGCGTAGAGATAACCGGGGAGCTGTTTTTT; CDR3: CASSVEITGELFF
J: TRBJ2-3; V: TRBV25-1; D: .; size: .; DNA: TGTGCCAGCAGTGATCTATGGTCGACGCAGTATTTT; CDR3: CASSDLWSTQYF
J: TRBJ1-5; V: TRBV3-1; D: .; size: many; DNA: TGTGCCAGCAGCCAAGACTCTGGCCAGCCCCAGCATTTT; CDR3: CASSQDSGQPQHF
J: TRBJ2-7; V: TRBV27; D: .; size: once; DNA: TGTGCCAGCCACGACAGTGACTCCTACGAGCAGTACTTC; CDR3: CASHDSDSYEQYF
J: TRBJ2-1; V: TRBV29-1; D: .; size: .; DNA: TGCAGCGTTGAATCGAGGGGCCCCTACAATGAGCAGTTCTTC; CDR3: CSVESRGPYNEQFF
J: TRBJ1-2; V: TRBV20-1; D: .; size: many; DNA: TGCAGTGCTAGAGCCCCAGAGTTAAATGGCTACACCTTC; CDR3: CSARAPELNGYTF
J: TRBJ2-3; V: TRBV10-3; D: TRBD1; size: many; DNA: TGTGCCATCAGTGACAGAGACAGGGGCAAAACTAGCACAGATACGCAGTATTTT; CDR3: CAISDRDRGKTSTDTQYF
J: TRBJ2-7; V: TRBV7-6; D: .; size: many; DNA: TGTGCCAGCAGCTTAGATCCCCCGTACGAGCAGTACTTC; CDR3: CASSLDPPYEQYF
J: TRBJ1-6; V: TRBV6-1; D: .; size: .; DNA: TGTGCCAGCAGTGAAAGACCTTACGGCGTTTCACCCCTCCACTTT; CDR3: CASSERPYGVSPLHF
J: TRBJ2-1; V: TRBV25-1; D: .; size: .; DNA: TGTGCCAGCAGGGGGGCCGGGACCTCCTCCTACAATGAGCAGTTCTTC; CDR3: CASRGAGTSSYNEQFF
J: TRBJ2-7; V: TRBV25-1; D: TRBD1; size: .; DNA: TGTGCCAGCAGTGGGGGGGCAGGGGGCTCCCTTTACGAGCAGTACTTC; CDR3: CASSGGAGGSLYEQYF
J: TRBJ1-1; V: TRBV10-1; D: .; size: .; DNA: TGCGCCAGCAGTGAGAAAAGGTACGGGAGCACTGAAGCTTTCTTT; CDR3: CASSEKRYGSTEAFF
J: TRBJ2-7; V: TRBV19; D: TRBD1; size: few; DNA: TGTGCCAGTAGTACGGACAGGGGAGCCGAGCAGTACTTC; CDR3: CASSTDRGAEQYF
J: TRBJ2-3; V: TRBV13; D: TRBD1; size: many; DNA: TGTGCCAGCAGCCCCGCCCGGGACAGGGGGATGGATACGCAGTATTTT; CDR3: CASSPARDRGMDTQYF
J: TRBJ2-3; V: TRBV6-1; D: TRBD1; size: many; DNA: TGTGCCAGCCATGGGACAGGGAGAGATACGCAGTATTTT; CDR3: CASHGTGRDTQYF
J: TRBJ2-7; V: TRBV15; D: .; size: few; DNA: TGTGCCACCAGCAGTGGTTACGAGCAGTACTTC; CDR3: CATSSGYEQYF
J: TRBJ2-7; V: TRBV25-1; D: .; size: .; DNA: TGTGCCAGCAGTGAGTATGAGGGGCGGTCTAATAATGAGCAGTACTTC; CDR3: CASSEYEGRSNNEQYF
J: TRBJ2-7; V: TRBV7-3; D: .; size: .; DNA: TGTGCCAGCAGCTTAAGTGAAGGGGCGCCTACCTACGAGCAGTACTTC; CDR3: CASSLSEGAPTYEQYF
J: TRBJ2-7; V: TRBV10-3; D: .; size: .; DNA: TGTGCCTCGGTCCAGACTCCGTCCTACGAGCAGTACTTC; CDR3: CASVQTPSYEQYF
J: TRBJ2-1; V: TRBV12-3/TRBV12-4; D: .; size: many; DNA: TGTGCCAGCAGTTTCTTGAACGAGCAGTTCTTC; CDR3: CASSFLNEQFF
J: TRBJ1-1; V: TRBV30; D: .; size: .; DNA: TGTGCCTGGAGTCAAGGACGGGGGAACACTGAAGCTTTCTTT; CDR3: CAWSQGRGNTEAFF
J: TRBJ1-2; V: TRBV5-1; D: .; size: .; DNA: TGCGCCAGCAGCTTGCCCTACAGCCCCTATGGCTACACCTTC; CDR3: CASSLPYSPYGYTF
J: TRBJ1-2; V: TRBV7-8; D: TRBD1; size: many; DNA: TGTGCCAGCAGCCCGGACGGGACAGGGAACTATGGCTACACCTTC; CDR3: CASSPDGTGNYGYTF
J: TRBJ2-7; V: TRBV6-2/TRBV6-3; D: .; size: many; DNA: TGTGCCAGCAGTCCCAACCCCTCTTACGAGCAGTACTTC; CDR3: CASSPNPSYEQYF
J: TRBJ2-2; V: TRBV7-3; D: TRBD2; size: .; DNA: TGTGCCAGCAGCCCCAGGGGACTAGCGGGGGGGCAAGAGCTGTTTTTT; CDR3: CASSPRGLAGGQELFF
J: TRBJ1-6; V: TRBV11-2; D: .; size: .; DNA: TGTGCCAGCAGCGGGAGAGGGCGGGCAAGGGATTCACCCCTCCACTTT; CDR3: CASSGRGRARDSPLHF
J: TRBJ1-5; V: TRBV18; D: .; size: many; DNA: TGTGCCAGCTCACCTGGCGATAGCAATCAGCCCCAGCATTTT; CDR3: CASSPGDSNQPQHF
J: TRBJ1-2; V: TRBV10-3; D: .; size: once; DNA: TGTGCCATCAGTGATAATCGGGACTATGGCTACACCTTC; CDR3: CAISDNRDYGYTF
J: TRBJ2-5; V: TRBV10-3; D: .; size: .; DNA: TGTGCCAGCAGCCGCCAGACGGTCTTGGAGACCCAGTACTTC; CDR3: CASSRQTVLETQYF
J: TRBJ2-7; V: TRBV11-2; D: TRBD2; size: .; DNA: TGTGCCAGCAGCCACTCTAGCGGGAGGAGCGAGCAGTACTTC; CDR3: CASSHSSGRSEQYF
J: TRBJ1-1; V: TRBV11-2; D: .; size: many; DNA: TGTGCCAGCAGCACCTTGTCTGAAGCTTTCTTT; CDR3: CASSTLSEAFF
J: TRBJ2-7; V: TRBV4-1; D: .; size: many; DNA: TGCGCCAGCAGCCAAGGACTACCGCCAGGCGAGCAGTACTTC; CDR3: CASSQGLPPGEQYF
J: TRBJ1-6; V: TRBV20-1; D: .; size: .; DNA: TGCAGTGCTAGATCCATCCCAGGGTATAATTCACCCCTCCACTTT; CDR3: CSARSIPGYNSPLHF
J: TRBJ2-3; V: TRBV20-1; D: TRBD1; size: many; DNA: TGCAGTGCTAGCGGACAGGAACAACTAGATACGCAGTATTTT; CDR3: CSASGQEQLDTQYF
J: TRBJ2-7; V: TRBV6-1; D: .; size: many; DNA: TGTGCCAGCAGTCCCCTCCCCGGTTCCTACGAGCAGTACTTC; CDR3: CASSPLPGSYEQYF
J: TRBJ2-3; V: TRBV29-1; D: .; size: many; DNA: TGCAGCGTGAACAAGGGGGAGACAGATACGCAGTATTTT; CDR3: CSVNKGETDTQYF
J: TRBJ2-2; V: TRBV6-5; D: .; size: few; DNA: TGTGCCAGCAGTTACTCGGCCCCGGACAGCTCCGGGGAGCTGTTTTTT; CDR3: CASSYSAPDSSGELFF
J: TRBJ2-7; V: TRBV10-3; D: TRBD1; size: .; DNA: TGTGCCAGCAGTCCCGGGACAGGGTCGCCCTACGAGCAGTACTTC; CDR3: CASSPGTGSPYEQYF
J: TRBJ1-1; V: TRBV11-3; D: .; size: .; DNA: TGTGCCAGCAGCTCGACTAGGGGGAACACTGAAGCTTTCTTT; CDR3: CASSSTRGNTEAFF
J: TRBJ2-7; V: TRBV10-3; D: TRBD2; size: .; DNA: TGTGCCATCAGTGACCGGGGGGCCTACGAGCAGTACTTC; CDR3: CAISDRGAYEQYF
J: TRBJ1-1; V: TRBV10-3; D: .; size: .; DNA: TGTGCCATCAACGGGAACACTGAAGCTTTCTTT; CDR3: CAINGNTEAFF
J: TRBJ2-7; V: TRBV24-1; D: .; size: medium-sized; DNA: TGTGCCACCAGTGATGGCTACGAGCAGTACTTC; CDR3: CATSDGYEQYF
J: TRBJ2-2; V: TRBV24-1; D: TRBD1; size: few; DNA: TGTGCTACCAGTGATTTGGGACAGGCCACCGGGGAGCTGTTTTTT; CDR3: CATSDLGQATGELFF
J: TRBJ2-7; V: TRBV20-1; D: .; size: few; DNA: TGCAGTGCTAGAGATCGGAGCTACGAGCAGTACTTC; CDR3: CSARDRSYEQYF